The clone carrying this T cell receptor beta chain was observed at least ten times. What it binds is unknown. The CDR3 has 13 residues. V lost 5 bases and J lost 8, with 15 bases in between. The data stem from a study of T-cell reconstitution after alpha-beta-depleted transplantation in children. Notes on the study in general: Day-60 TCRbeta diversity that was high in some patients was derived from surviving recipient T cells and thymic progenitors.

As it was prepared, the TCRbeta library received unique molecular identifiers. TCRdb analysed the PCR reads with MiXCR anew, one entry per CDR3 protein. Among some 830,000 distinct CDR3 sequences listed, roughly 16% were seen once. The V call is TRBV12-3 or TRBV12-4, the J call TRBJ1-2; D is undetermined. The starting material was PBMCs, mostly from graft donor cells, obtained 360 days after TCRalphabeta/CD19-depleted stem cell transplant. This sequence was found in a male patient between 5 and 17 years old who had a stem cell transplant for acute lymphoblastic leukemia, so the T cells may come from the graft donor. CDR3: CASSLSWLEGYTF. The CDR3 bases are TGTGCCAGCAGTCTTAGTTGGCTTGAAGGCTACACCTTC.